A selection of T cell receptor beta chains follows, all from one sample in a study of blood T cell repertoires in COVID-19. TCRdb keeps only in-frame clones here, not all; method: immunoSEQ multiplex PCR. The sample includes 430,000 or so clones, approximately 88% seen only once; the top ten take about 2%. Material: PBMCs or T cells enriched from blood (not recorded which). These receptors came from a woman aged 40 to 50 who had recovered from COVID-19. Each CDR3 is given with its conserved first and last residue. A D gene is named only where the DNA matches it firmly. For some rows the clone size is stated as once, few or many, or as a class when expanded; others skip it.

J gene	V gene	clone size	D gene	CDR3 protein	CDR3 DNA
TRBJ2-7	TRBV2	NA	NA	CASSTYEQYF	TGTGCCAGCAGCACCTACGAGCAGTACTTC
TRBJ2-1	TRBV4-1	few	TRBD2	CASSLGTSGSYNEQFF	TGCGCCAGCAGCCTTGGGACTAGCGGGAGTTACAATGAGCAGTTCTTC
TRBJ1-1	TRBV10-1	NA	NA	CASSEPETPKAFF	TGCGCCAGCAGTGAGCCCGAGACTCCTAAAGCTTTCTTT
TRBJ1-1	TRBV19	NA	NA	CASTTTGSGNHEAFF	TGTGCCAGTACCACGACCGGTTCCGGGAACCATGAAGCTTTCTTT
TRBJ2-7	TRBV18	once	NA	CASSPRDTSYEQYF	TGTGCCAGCTCACCACGGGACACCTCCTACGAGCAGTACTTC
TRBJ1-1	TRBV6-5	NA	TRBD1	CASSYSTGGITEAFF	TGTGCCAGCAGTTACTCGACAGGGGGGATCACTGAAGCTTTCTTT
TRBJ2-1	TRBV25-1	NA	TRBD2	CASSETRTSGSYGEQFF	TGTGCCAGCAGTGAAACCCGGACTAGCGGGAGTTATGGTGAGCAGTTCTTC
TRBJ2-3	TRBV5-4	NA	NA	CASSLKRERGTDTQYF	TGTGCCAGCAGCTTGAAACGGGAGCGGGGCACAGATACGCAGTATTTT
TRBJ2-7	TRBV4-2	few	TRBD1	CASSQSRQGSYEQYF	TGTGCCAGCAGCCAATCAAGACAGGGTTCCTACGAGCAGTACTTC
TRBJ1-2	TRBV27	NA	NA	CASSLQGPNYGYTF	TGTGCCAGCAGTCTACAGGGCCCAAACTATGGCTACACCTTC
TRBJ2-7	TRBV10-2	NA	NA	CASSLTSPEQYF	TGCGCCAGCAGCCTGACAAGTCCGGAGCAGTACTTC
TRBJ1-4	TRBV15	NA	NA	CATSRPGEGEEEKLFF	TGTGCCACCAGCAGACCTGGGGAGGGGGAAGAGGAAAAACTGTTTTTT
TRBJ1-2	TRBV13	NA	NA	CASSLATTQGFGYTF	TGTGCCAGCAGCCTTGCAACTACTCAGGGTTTCGGCTACACCTTC
TRBJ2-3	TRBV5-1	once	TRBD2	CASKISVGGADTQYF	TGCGCCAGCAAAATCAGTGTCGGGGGGGCAGATACGCAGTATTTT
TRBJ1-3	TRBV11-2	NA	TRBD1	CASSSDRGNTIYF	TGTGCCAGCAGCTCGGACAGGGGAAACACCATATATTTT
TRBJ2-1	TRBV12-5	NA	TRBD2	CASGYASGLAGALGENGEQFF	TGTGCTAGTGGTTACGCCTCCGGACTAGCGGGAGCCCTCGGGGAAAATGGTGAGCAGTTCTTC
TRBJ2-7	TRBV4-3	NA	NA	CASSQDWAGLSYEQYF	TGCGCCAGCAGCCAAGATTGGGCCGGACTCTCCTACGAGCAGTACTTC
TRBJ2-7	TRBV11-3	NA	NA	CATADGQSYEQYF	TGTGCCACCGCCGACGGACAGTCCTACGAGCAGTACTTC
TRBJ2-5	TRBV7-9	NA	NA	CASSSYGGTVQETQYF	TGTGCCAGCAGCTCCTACGGAGGGACAGTCCAAGAGACCCAGTACTTC
TRBJ2-1	TRBV4-1	NA	NA	CASSQDSRTWPFF	TGCGCCAGCAGCCAAGATAGTCGGACTTGGCCGTTCTTC
TRBJ1-1	TRBV20-1	NA	NA	CSAREIQLAFF	TGCAGTGCTAGAGAGATACAGTTGGCTTTCTTT
TRBJ1-5	TRBV30	few	TRBD1	CAWSVGAPGGPQHF	TGTGCCTGGAGTGTAGGAGCCCCAGGGGGGCCCCAGCATTTT
TRBJ2-2	TRBV9	few	NA	CASSATFGTGELFF	TGTGCCAGCAGCGCGACTTTCGGGACCGGGGAGCTGTTTTTT
TRBJ2-1	TRBV27	once	NA	CASSLRGPSGGYNEQFF	TGTGCCAGCAGTCTAAGGGGACCCTCCGGGGGCTACAATGAGCAGTTCTTC
TRBJ1-1	TRBV5-5	NA	NA	CASSLHRVVLDTEAFF	TGTGCCAGCAGCTTGCACAGGGTGGTTCTGGACACTGAAGCTTTCTTT
TRBJ1-6	TRBV5-1	NA	TRBD1	CASSFGQDSSPLHF	TGCGCCAGCAGTTTTGGACAGGACAGTTCACCCCTCCACTTT
TRBJ2-7	TRBV3-1/TRBV3-2	NA	TRBD2	CASSQGTSGRSEQYF	TGTGCCAGCAGCCAAGGGACTAGCGGGAGAAGCGAGCAGTACTTC
TRBJ1-2	TRBV10-3	few	TRBD1	CAISEGDSRYTF	TGTGCCATCAGTGAAGGGGACAGCCGCTACACCTTC
TRBJ2-7	TRBV5-1	NA	NA	CASSAGLYEQYF	TGCGCCAGCAGCGCGGGCCTTTACGAGCAGTACTTC
TRBJ1-5	TRBV30	NA	NA	CAWSSDRNQPQHF	TGTGCCTGGAGTAGCGACAGGAACCAGCCCCAGCATTTT
TRBJ2-3	TRBV7-8	once	TRBD2	CASSLIVAGETSDTQYF	TGTGCCAGCAGCTTAATAGTGGCGGGAGAAACCTCAGATACGCAGTATTTT
TRBJ1-1	TRBV5-1	NA	NA	CASSSQHNTEAFF	TGCGCCAGCAGCTCTCAACATAACACTGAAGCTTTCTTT
TRBJ1-6	TRBV10-3	NA	TRBD1	CAITGQADSPLHF	TGTGCCATCACTGGACAGGCGGATTCACCCCTCCACTTT
TRBJ1-5	TRBV7-8	once	NA	CASSHVWADRNQPQHF	TGTGCCAGCAGCCACGTCTGGGCAGATCGAAATCAGCCCCAGCATTTT
TRBJ2-7	TRBV4-3	NA	TRBD1	CASSQAWDRGNEQYF	TGCGCCAGCAGCCAAGCGTGGGACAGGGGCAACGAGCAGTACTTC
TRBJ1-5	TRBV15	NA	NA	CATSREQLYQPQHF	TGTGCCACCAGCAGAGAACAGCTTTATCAGCCCCAGCATTTT
TRBJ2-5	TRBV9	once	TRBD2	CASSVGYGGANQETQYF	TGTGCCAGCAGCGTAGGGTACGGGGGGGCGAACCAAGAGACCCAGTACTTC
TRBJ1-5	TRBV19	NA	NA	CASSIAQNSNQPQHF	TGTGCCAGTAGTATAGCACAGAATAGCAATCAGCCCCAGCATTTT
TRBJ1-3	TRBV19	once	NA	CASSIDGSSGNTIYF	TGTGCCAGTAGTATAGATGGGAGCTCCGGAAACACCATATATTTT
TRBJ1-3	TRBV30	NA	TRBD1	CAWRTAGTGHNTIYF	TGTGCCTGGAGGACTGCAGGGACAGGGCATAACACCATATATTTT
TRBJ1-2	TRBV18	NA	NA	CASSPSTNYGYTF	TGTGCCAGCTCACCATCAACTAACTATGGCTACACCTTC
TRBJ2-3	TRBV11-3	NA	TRBD2	CASRHGTSGRFGTDTQYF	TGTGCCAGCAGGCACGGGACTAGCGGGAGGTTTGGCACAGATACGCAGTATTTT
TRBJ1-3	TRBV15	NA	NA	CATSGEGNTIYF	TGTGCCACCAGCGGGGAGGGAAACACCATATATTTT
TRBJ2-1	TRBV27	NA	NA	CASSAVGTHFQFF	TGTGCCAGCAGCGCCGTGGGGACACATTTCCAGTTCTTC
TRBJ2-7	TRBV9	NA	NA	CASTPGSGSYEQYF	TGTGCCAGCACCCCCGGGAGCGGTTCCTACGAGCAGTACTTC
TRBJ2-1	TRBV19	NA	NA	CASSIGLAVYNEQFF	TGTGCCAGTAGTATTGGGCTAGCCGTCTACAATGAGCAGTTCTTC
TRBJ1-1	TRBV11-2	NA	NA	CASSSHLNTEAFF	TGTGCCAGCAGCTCCCACTTGAACACTGAAGCTTTCTTT
TRBJ2-1	TRBV9	NA	NA	CASSVVDLSSSYNEQFF	TGTGCCAGCAGCGTGGTGGACTTATCTAGCTCCTACAATGAGCAGTTCTTC
TRBJ2-1	TRBV24-1	NA	TRBD2	CATSVAGANEQFF	TGTGCCACGTCAGTAGCGGGAGCAAATGAGCAGTTCTTC
TRBJ2-5	TRBV5-1	NA	NA	CASSFGGGETQYF	TGCGCCAGCAGCTTTGGGGGAGGAGAGACCCAGTACTTC
TRBJ2-5	TRBV5-1	NA	TRBD1	CASSSTGFRETQYF	TGCGCCAGCAGCTCGACAGGGTTTAGGGAGACCCAGTACTTC
TRBJ1-2	TRBV2	NA	TRBD1	CASRSGQAANYGYTF	TGTGCCAGCAGATCCGGACAGGCAGCTAACTATGGCTACACCTTC